One and the same sample provided the 27 T cell receptor beta chains below, sequenced in a study of blood T cell repertoires in COVID-19. TCRdb's table, derived via immunoSEQ multiplex PCR, lists solely in-frame clones and lacks some. Of tens of thousands of clones in the sample, roughly 88% were seen once. The sequenced sample consisted of peripheral blood. The origin of the receptors is a human donor in a cohort sampled during active COVID-19.

The rearrangement joins TRBV19 to TRBJ1-1; D is possibly TRBD1 (6 bases). The germline gives CDR1 LNHDA, CDR2 SQIVND (reference sequence). This CDR3 comprises 16 residues. Trimming stripped 2 bases from V and 1 base from J, with 14 bases between. CDR3 protein: CASSINTGISNTEAFF. In DNA form, the CDR3 reads TGTGCCAGTAGTATAAACACAGGGATATCGAACACTGAAGCTTTCTTT.

V usage is TRBV7-2 and J usage is TRBJ2-1; 7 nucleotides agree with TRBD2. CDR1 is SGHTA, CDR2 FQGNSA, per germline. After removal of 5 bases from V and 5 bases from J, the junction contained 6 bases not matched to a gene. The CDR3 has 14 residues. The CDR3 protein is CASSTMGGNNEQFF. The CDR3 bases are TGTGCCAGCAGCACCATGGGGGGGAACAATGAGCAGTTCTTC.

The genes are TRBV11-2 and TRBJ2-3, with a possible D match to TRBD2 (6 bases). CDR3 length: 14 amino acids. V was trimmed by 8 bases and J by 0 bases, leaving 12 bases between them. The germline V gene encodes CDR1 SGHAT and CDR2 FQNNGV. Here the CDR3 reads CASPGDGSTDTQYF. Written as DNA, the CDR3 is TGTGCCAGCCCGGGGGACGGAAGCACAGATACGCAGTATTTT.

The gene calls are TRBV30 and TRBJ1-2; D perhaps matches TRBD1 (6 bases). Trimming stripped 4 bases from V and 4 bases from J, with 16 bases between. There are 14 residues in the CDR3. Germline V lookup: CDR1 GTSNPN, CDR2 SVGIG (reference sequence). The CDR3 here is CAWTNYRVSYGYTF. In nucleotides, the CDR3 is TGTGCCTGGACAAATTACAGGGTTTCCTATGGCTACACCTTC.

This chain uses TRBV5-8 with TRBJ2-5; weak D call: TRBD2 (5 bases). Germline V gene sequence: CDR1 SGHTS, CDR2 YDEGEE. This CDR3 contains 15 residues. V was cut by 0 bases and J by 2 bases, with 11 bases left in between. The CDR3 DNA is TGTGCCAGCAGCTTGGGTTCGGAGGCTCAAGAGACCCAGTACTTC. Translation: CASSLGSEAQETQYF.

This chain joins TRBV3-1 (or the pseudogene TRBV3-2) and TRBJ2-3, with 8 bases aligning to TRBD2. This CDR3 has 15 amino acids. Germline trimming cut 4 bases from V and 4 bases from J; bases unmatched to any gene: 7. CDR1 and CDR2 (germline): LGHDT, YNNKEL (reference sequence). The DNA for the CDR3 is TGTGCCAGCAGCCCCCAGCGGGAGTACGCAGATACGCAGTATTTT. Its translation: CASSPQREYADTQYF.

CDR3 in DNA: TGCGCCAGCAGCACGGACAGGGTCGGCACAGATACGCAGTATTTT. Translated, it gives CASSTDRVGTDTQYF. The chain uses TRBV5-1 and TRBJ2-3, with 8 bases lining up with TRBD1. Trimming took 4 bases from V and 1 from J; bases not matched to a gene: 5. The CDR3 sequence is 15 residues long. Looked up from germline, CDR1 is SGHRS and CDR2 is YFSETQ.

The genes are TRBV5-1 and TRBJ2-1, with D tentatively TRBD1 (5 bases). This CDR3 spans 13 amino acids. Germline-derived CDR1 and CDR2 are SGHRS and YFSETQ. V lost 1 base and J 5 bases, leaving 7 bases between the germline ends. The CDR3 bases are TGCGCCAGCAGCTTGTTGGGGCACAATGAGCAGTTCTTC. Amino acid sequence: CASSLLGHNEQFF.

CDR3 in DNA: TGTGCCAGCAGACCCCTTCCTACAGGGAACACTGAAGCTTTCTTT. This gives the protein CASRPLPTGNTEAFF. The chain has TRBV9 and TRBJ1-1; the D gene is possibly TRBD1 (5 bases). V gave up 5 bases and J gave up 1 base, with 15 bases separating them. The germline gives CDR1 SGDLS, CDR2 YYNGEE. This CDR3 is built from 15 residues.

The rearrangement uses TRBV6-1 and TRBJ2-7, with TRBD2 as a possible D gene (5 bases). CDR3 size: 14 residues. Germline V gene lookup returns CDR1 MNHNS and CDR2 SASEGT. V was shortened by 3 bases and J by 2 bases, with 11 bases between the two germline ends. The CDR3 loop reads CASSEIGVTYEQYF. CDR3 coding DNA: TGTGCCAGCAGTGAGATCGGGGTGACCTACGAGCAGTACTTC.

The rearrangement joins TRBV19 to TRBJ2-7; D remains unclear. Germline CDR1 LNHDA, CDR2 SQIVND (reference sequence). V lost 1 base, J lost 6 bases, and 4 bases lay in between. The CDR3 contains 11 residues. DNA of the CDR3: TGTGCCAGTAGTATAGGGGCCGAGCAGTACTTC. Translated: CASSIGAEQYF.

The chain employs TRBV3-1 (or the pseudogene TRBV3-2) and TRBJ1-1, with D perhaps TRBD1 (5 bases). V lost 8 bases and J lost 6, with 16 bases in between. The germline gives CDR1 LGHDT, CDR2 YNNKEL (reference sequence). The CDR3 sequence is 13 residues long. This CDR3 is CASGGGDYAEAFF. In DNA, the CDR3 is TGTGCCAGCGGGGGAGGGGACTACGCTGAAGCTTTCTTT.

This chain links TRBV6-5 with TRBJ2-1, with D possibly being TRBD1 (5 bases). Trimming shortened V by 4 bases and J by 7 bases, and 11 bases separated the two germline ends. Germline V lookup: CDR1 MNHEY, CDR2 SVGAGI. The CDR3 is 13 residues long. DNA for the CDR3: TGTGCCAGCAGTTTATCAGGGTGGAATGAGCAGTTCTTC. It is translated as CASSLSGWNEQFF.

The chain employs TRBV30 and TRBJ2-7, with 7 bases lining up with TRBD2. The CDR3 length is 17 residues. V was pared by 3 bases and J by 2 bases, with 16 bases of the junction left unmatched. Germline lookup yields CDR1 GTSNPN and CDR2 SVGIG (reference sequence). This CDR3 reads CAWRPHLLRRGTYEQYF. The CDR3 bases are TGTGCCTGGAGGCCCCACCTGCTACGGCGGGGGACCTACGAGCAGTACTTC.

This sequence joins TRBV28 and TRBJ1-1; 7 bases fit TRBD1. J gave up 2 bases and V 7 bases, and 10 bases lay outside the gene matches. The germline gives CDR1 MDHEN, CDR2 SYDVKM. This CDR3 is built from 15 residues. CDR3 sequence reads: CASNPPGQRNTEAFF. CDR3 DNA: TGTGCCAGCAACCCTCCGGGACAGCGAAACACTGAAGCTTTCTTT. Full variable domain (missing parts from reference TRBV28 and TRBJ1-1): DVKVTQSSRYLVKRTGEKVFLECVQDMDHENMFWYRQDPGLGLRLIYFSYDVKMKEKGDIPEGYSVSREKKERFSLILESASTNQTSMYLCASNPPGQRNTEAFFGQGTRLTVV.

The chain employs TRBV18 and TRBJ2-1; D is possibly TRBD1 (5 bases). V was pared by 3 bases and J by 7 bases, with 13 bases between. Looked up from germline, CDR1 is KGHSH and CDR2 is LQKENI. The CDR3 totals 14 residues. The CDR3 DNA reads TGTGCCAGCTCACCCGGCAGGGAAAGTAATGAGCAGTTCTTC. Translated, it gives CASSPGRESNEQFF.

This sequence joins TRBV6-1 and TRBJ2-7; unclear D gene. CDR3 length: 14 residues. CDR1 and CDR2 from the germline V gene are MNHNS and SASEGT. V lost 0 bases and J lost 2, with 8 bases in between. The CDR3 DNA reads TGTGCCAGCAGTGAAGCGCGGCACACCTACGAGCAGTACTTC. Translated, it gives CASSEARHTYEQYF.

The chain combines TRBV10-3 with TRBJ2-5; D perhaps matches TRBD1 (6 bases). The CDR3 extends over 15 amino acids. Germline V gives CDR1 ENHRY, CDR2 SYGVKD. V lost 7 bases, J lost 2 bases, and 17 bases lay in between. The CDR3 is CAIKFGGAGQETQYF. The CDR3 coding sequence is TGTGCCATCAAATTTGGGGGCGCTGGGCAAGAGACCCAGTACTTC.

The gene calls are TRBV24-1 and TRBJ1-2; a possible D gene is TRBD1 (6 bases). There are 14 residues in the CDR3. Trimming pared 7 bases from V and 7 bases from J, leaving 18 bases between. Germline CDR1 reads KGHDR; CDR2 reads SFDVKD. This CDR3 reads CATSPQGTRSGYTF. CDR3 sequence (DNA): TGTGCCACCAGCCCACAGGGTACACGATCTGGCTACACCTTC.

The chain couples TRBV2 to TRBJ2-7, with a possible D match to TRBD2 (6 bases). Deletions cut 4 bases from V and 3 bases from J, with 7 bases between. Per germline, CDR1 SNHLY and CDR2 FYNNEI. The CDR3 is 12 amino acids. CDR3 nucleotides: TGTGCCAGCAGTGGCGGGGACTACGAGCAGTACTTC. This translates into CASSGGDYEQYF.

Only a few counts were recorded for this clone. J is TRBJ2-7 and V is TRBV5-1, with TRBD2 matching over 9 bases. This CDR3 has 16 amino acids. CDR1 and CDR2 (germline): SGHRS, YFSETQ. With V trimmed by 0 bases and J by 1 base, 5 bases remained unmatched. This CDR3 reads CASSLGSAGGSYEQYF. The CDR3 DNA is TGCGCCAGCAGCTTGGGGTCGGCGGGAGGGTCCTACGAGCAGTACTTC.

The chain employs TRBV11-2 and TRBJ1-5; 7 bases fit TRBD1. V lost 3 bases to trimming and J lost 7 bases; unmatched junction nucleotides: 12. This CDR3 region has 16 residues. The germline gives CDR1 SGHAT, CDR2 FQNNGV. CDR3 sequence (DNA): TGTGCCAGCAGCTTCTCGGCAGGGGGAGCTGAGCAGCCCCAGCATTTT. Protein: CASSFSAGGAEQPQHF.

The chain links TRBV11-2 to TRBJ2-3, with TRBD2 matching 8 bases. The CDR3 length is 17 residues. The ends lost 5 bases at V and 0 bases at J; junction bases unmatched: 10. From germline, CDR1 is SGHAT and CDR2 FQNNGV. The CDR3 DNA follows: TGTGCCAGCAGCCCGAAAGCGGGAGTCCCTAGCACAGATACGCAGTATTTT. Protein sequence: CASSPKAGVPSTDTQYF.

J is TRBJ1-2 and V is TRBV9; D gene unclear. V lost 1 base, J lost 10 bases, and 8 bases lay in between. The CDR3 sequence is 11 residues long. CDR1 SGDLS and CDR2 YYNGEE come from the germline V gene. The CDR3 sequence is CASSVNELYTF. The CDR3 region has the DNA TGTGCCAGCAGCGTAAACGAGCTCTACACCTTC. The whole variable domain, filled in from reference TRBV9 and TRBJ1-2, reads DSGVTQTPKHLITATGQRVTLRCSPRSGDLSVYWYQQSLDQGLQFLIQYYNGEERAKGNILERFSAQQFPDLHSELNLSSLELGDSALYFCASSVNELYTFGSGTRLTVV.

The chain is built from TRBV18 and TRBJ2-1; 12 bases are a match to TRBD1. The V and J ends lost 4 bases and 8 bases, in that order; junction bases with no gene match: 9. Germline V CDR1 and CDR2: KGHSH, LQKENI. The length of the CDR3 is 16 residues. DNA for the CDR3: TGTGCCAGCTCACGAAGGGCGGGACAGGGGGCCGATGAGCAGTTCTTC. It yields the protein CASSRRAGQGADEQFF.

This sequence joins TRBV19 and TRBJ2-2; D is possibly TRBD1 (6 bases). Germline V CDR1 and CDR2: LNHDA, SQIVND (reference sequence). V was pared by 6 bases and J by 6 bases, with 14 bases between. There are 14 residues in the CDR3. The CDR3 region has the DNA TGTGCCAGTAGCCTTACAGAGGGGGCCGGGGAGCTGTTTTTT. Its translation is CASSLTEGAGELFF.

The chain uses TRBV28 and TRBJ2-7; weak D call: TRBD1 (6 bases). Trimming pared 6 bases from V and 3 bases from J, leaving 15 bases between. From germline, CDR1 is MDHEN and CDR2 SYDVKM. The CDR3 loop spans 14 amino acids. The CDR3 nucleotides are TGTGCCAGCAGGGACTCGGGACAAGACTACGAGCAGTACTTC. Amino acid sequence: CASRDSGQDYEQYF.